Shown below are 4 T cell receptor beta chains from a single sample sequenced in a study (dated by TCRdb to about 2016). Library method: RT-PCR. Sequencing took place on an Illumina MiSeq. Using fastp at Q25 and MiXCR, TCRdb reprocessed the public reads and kept productive beta chains. Each CDR3 protein appears once, grouped with its most common genes and DNA. This sample has about 680,000 distinct CDR3 sequences in its table, and around 14% of those were observed once. Of the sample, roughly 4% falls within the top ten clones. Sequencing was done on a sample of memory CD4+ T cells from blood. These receptors all stem from a female donor in good health, serving as a healthy control.

Only a few counts were recorded for this clonotype. The chain links TRBV27 to TRBJ1-1; maybe TRBD1 (5 bases). V was pared by 5 bases and J by 7 bases, with 14 bases between. Germline CDR1 is MNHEY and CDR2 is SMNVEV (reference sequence). The CDR3 has 13 amino acids. The CDR3 DNA reads TGTGCCAGCAGTCCCTCGGGGACGAGTGAAGCTTTCTTT. It translates to CASSPSGTSEAFF.

This chain uses TRBV3-1 with TRBJ2-1; TRBD1 agrees at 11 bases. With V trimmed by 3 bases and J by 6 bases, 7 bases remained unmatched. The germline CDR1 and CDR2 sequences are LGHDT and YNNKEL (reference sequence). There are 16 residues in the CDR3. The DNA for the CDR3 is TGTGCCAGCAGCCAGCAGCGGGGGACAGGGGGCAATGAGCAGTTCTTC. This encodes CASSQQRGTGGNEQFF.

The V and J genes are TRBV6-7 and TRBJ1-1; 10 bases line up with TRBD1. TRBV6-7 is annotated as an ORF whose role is uncertain. CDR3 length equals 13 residues. Trimming took 0 bases from V and 10 from J; bases not matched to a gene: 2. The DNA of the CDR3 is TGTGCCAGCAGTTACTCGAGGACAGGGGGAGCTTTCTTT. Translated, it gives CASSYSRTGGAFF.

The chain carries TRBV5-1 and TRBJ2-5; 10 bases fit TRBD1. Germline V gene lookup returns CDR1 SGHRS and CDR2 YFSETQ. Trimming at V came to 4 bases and at J to 5 bases, leaving 8 bases not matched to a gene. The CDR3 totals 15 residues. The DNA of the CDR3 is TGCGCCAGCAGCCCCGGGACAGGGGTCGTGGAGACCCAGTACTTC. This sequence encodes CASSPGTGVVETQYF. Supplemented by reference TRBV5-1 and TRBJ2-5, the full variable domain reads KAGVTQTPRYLIKTRGQQVTLSCSPISGHRSVSWYQQTPGQGLQFLFEYFSETQRNKGNFPGRFSGRQFSNSRSEMNVSTLELGDSALYLCASSPGTGVVETQYFGPGTRLLVL.